This T cell receptor (beta chain) originates from a study of blood T cell repertoires in COVID-19. Study-wide context: Sources were T cells, B-cell-depleted T cells, or PBMCs; the material itself was cDNA or gDNA.

The germline V gene has CDR1 MNHEY and CDR2 SVGAGI. V was clipped by 8 bases and J by 5 bases, with 15 bases between them. CDR3 length equals 13 residues. The protocol was immunoSEQ multiplex PCR, while the TCRdb copy is restricted to in-frame clones and leaves out a portion. The data contain about 210,000 clones, around four fifths of them singletons. The chain recombines TRBV6-5 with TRBJ1-1; D is undetermined. The sequence was collected from a man aged 60 to 69 with COVID-19, enrolled during active disease. What was sequenced was peripheral blood. CDR3 loop: CASQTQGRTEAFF. The CDR3 DNA follows: TGTGCCAGCCAAACACAAGGGAGAACTGAAGCTTTCTTT.